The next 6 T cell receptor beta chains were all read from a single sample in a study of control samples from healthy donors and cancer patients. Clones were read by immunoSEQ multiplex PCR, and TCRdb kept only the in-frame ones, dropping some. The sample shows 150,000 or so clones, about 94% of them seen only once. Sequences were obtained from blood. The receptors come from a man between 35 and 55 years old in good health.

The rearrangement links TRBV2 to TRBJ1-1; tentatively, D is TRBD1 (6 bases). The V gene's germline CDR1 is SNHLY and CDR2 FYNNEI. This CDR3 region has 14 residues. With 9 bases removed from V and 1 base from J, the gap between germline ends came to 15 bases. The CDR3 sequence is CASEGGLGNTEAFF. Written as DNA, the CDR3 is TGTGCCAGTGAAGGGGGGTTAGGGAACACTGAAGCTTTCTTT.

Here the CDR3 reads CASSFSRGYGELFF. CDR3 coding DNA: TGTGCCAGCAGTTTTTCCAGGGGGTACGGGGAGCTGTTTTTT. V usage is TRBV6-5 and J usage is TRBJ2-2; 7 nucleotides agree with TRBD1. Trimming cost V 4 bases and J 7 bases; bases outside gene matches: 6. This CDR3 contains 14 residues. Germline CDR1 is MNHEY and CDR2 is SVGAGI.

The CDR3 spells CASSWGRANTEAFF. The CDR3 DNA is TGTGCCAGCAGCTGGGGGAGGGCGAACACTGAAGCTTTCTTT. The chain recombines TRBV5-4 with TRBJ1-1, with D maybe TRBD1 (5 bases). V was cut by 3 bases and J by 1 base, with 10 bases left in between. The CDR3 covers 14 residues. Germline CDR1 is SGHNT and CDR2 is YYREEE (reference sequence). Complete variable domain (other parts from reference TRBV5-4 and TRBJ1-1): ETGVTQSPTHLIKTRGQQVTLRCSSQSGHNTVSWYQQALGQGPQFIFQYYREEENGRGNFPPRFSGLQFPNYSSELNVNALELDDSALYLCASSWGRANTEAFFGQGTRLTVV.

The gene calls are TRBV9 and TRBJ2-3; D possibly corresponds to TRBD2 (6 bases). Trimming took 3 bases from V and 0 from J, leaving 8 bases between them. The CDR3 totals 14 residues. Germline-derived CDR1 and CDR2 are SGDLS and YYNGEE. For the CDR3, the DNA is TGTGCCAGCAGCGCGGAGGGCAGCACAGATACGCAGTATTTT. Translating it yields CASSAEGSTDTQYF.

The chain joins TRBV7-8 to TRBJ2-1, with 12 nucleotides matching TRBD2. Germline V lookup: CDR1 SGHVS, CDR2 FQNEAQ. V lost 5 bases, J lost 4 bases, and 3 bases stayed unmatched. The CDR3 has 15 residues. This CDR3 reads CASSKLAGGYNEQFF. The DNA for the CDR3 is TGTGCCAGCAGCAAACTAGCGGGGGGATACAATGAGCAGTTCTTC.

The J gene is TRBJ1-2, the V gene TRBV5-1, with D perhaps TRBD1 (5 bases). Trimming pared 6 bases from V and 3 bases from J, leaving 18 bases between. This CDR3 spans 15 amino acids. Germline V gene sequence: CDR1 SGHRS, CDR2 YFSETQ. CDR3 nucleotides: TGCGCCAGCACCGAATCAGGGATTACCGACTATGGCTACACCTTC. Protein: CASTESGITDYGYTF.